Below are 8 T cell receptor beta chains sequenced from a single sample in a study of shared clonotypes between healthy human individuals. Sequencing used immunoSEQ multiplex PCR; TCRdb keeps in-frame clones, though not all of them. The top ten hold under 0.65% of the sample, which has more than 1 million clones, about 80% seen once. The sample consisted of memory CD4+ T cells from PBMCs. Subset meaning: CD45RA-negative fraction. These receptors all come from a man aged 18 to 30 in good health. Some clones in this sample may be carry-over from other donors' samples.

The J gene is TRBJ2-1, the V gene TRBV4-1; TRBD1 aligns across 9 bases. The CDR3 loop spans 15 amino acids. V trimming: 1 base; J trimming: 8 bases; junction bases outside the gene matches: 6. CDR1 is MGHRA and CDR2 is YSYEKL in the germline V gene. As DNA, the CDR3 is TGCGCCAGCAGCCAAGTACAGGGGGCTCAGGATGAGCAGTTCTTC. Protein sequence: CASSQVQGAQDEQFF.

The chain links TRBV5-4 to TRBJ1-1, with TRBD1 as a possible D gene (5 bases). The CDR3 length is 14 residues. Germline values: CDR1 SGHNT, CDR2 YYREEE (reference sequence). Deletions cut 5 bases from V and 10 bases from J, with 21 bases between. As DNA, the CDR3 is TGTGCCAGCAGTTGGGACGCGCCCCGAGTTGGAGCTTTCTTT. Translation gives CASSWDAPRVGAFF. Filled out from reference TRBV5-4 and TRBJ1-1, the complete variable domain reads ETGVTQSPTHLIKTRGQQVTLRCSSQSGHNTVSWYQQALGQGPQFIFQYYREEENGRGNFPPRFSGLQFPNYSSELNVNALELDDSALYLCASSWDAPRVGAFFGQGTRLTVV.

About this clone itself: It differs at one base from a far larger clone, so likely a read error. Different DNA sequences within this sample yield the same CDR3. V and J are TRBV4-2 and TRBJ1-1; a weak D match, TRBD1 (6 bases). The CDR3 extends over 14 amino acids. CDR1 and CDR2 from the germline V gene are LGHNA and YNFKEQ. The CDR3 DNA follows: TGTGCCAGCAGCCCAGTTGGCCGGGACACTGAAGCGTTCTTT. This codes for CASSPVGRDTEAFF.

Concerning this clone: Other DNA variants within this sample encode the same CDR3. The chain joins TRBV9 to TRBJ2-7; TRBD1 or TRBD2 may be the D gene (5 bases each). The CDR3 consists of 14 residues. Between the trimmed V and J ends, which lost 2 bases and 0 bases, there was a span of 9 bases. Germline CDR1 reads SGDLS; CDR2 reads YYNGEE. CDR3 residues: CASSVGGSSYEQYF. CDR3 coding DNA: TGTGCCAGCAGCGTTGGGGGAAGCTCCTACGAGCAGTACTTC.

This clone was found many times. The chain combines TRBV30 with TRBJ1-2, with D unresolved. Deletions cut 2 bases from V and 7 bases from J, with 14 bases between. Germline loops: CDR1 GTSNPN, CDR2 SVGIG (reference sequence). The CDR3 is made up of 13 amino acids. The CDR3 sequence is CAWSFRAASGYTF. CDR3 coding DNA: TGTGCCTGGAGTTTCCGGGCAGCGAGTGGCTACACCTTC.

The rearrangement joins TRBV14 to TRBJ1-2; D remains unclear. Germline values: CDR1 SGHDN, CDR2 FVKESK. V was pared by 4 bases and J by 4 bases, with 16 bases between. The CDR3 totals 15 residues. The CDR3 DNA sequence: TGTGCCAGCAGCCCCCGGGGAGCGATCGGCTATGGCTACACCTTC. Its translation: CASSPRGAIGYGYTF.

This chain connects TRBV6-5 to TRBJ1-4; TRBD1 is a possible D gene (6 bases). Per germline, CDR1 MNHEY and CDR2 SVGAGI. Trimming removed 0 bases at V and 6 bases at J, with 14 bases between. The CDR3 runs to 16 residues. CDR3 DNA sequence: TGTGCCAGCAGTTACTCTCCGGGGGCCGGGGATGAAAAACTGTTTTTT. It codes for CASSYSPGAGDEKLFF.

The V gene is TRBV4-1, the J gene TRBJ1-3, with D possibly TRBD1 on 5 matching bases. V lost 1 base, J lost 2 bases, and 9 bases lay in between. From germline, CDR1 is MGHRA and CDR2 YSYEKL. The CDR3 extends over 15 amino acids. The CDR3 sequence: CASSQGVGPGNTIYF. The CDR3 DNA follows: TGCGCCAGCAGCCAAGGCGTGGGGCCTGGAAACACCATATATTTT.